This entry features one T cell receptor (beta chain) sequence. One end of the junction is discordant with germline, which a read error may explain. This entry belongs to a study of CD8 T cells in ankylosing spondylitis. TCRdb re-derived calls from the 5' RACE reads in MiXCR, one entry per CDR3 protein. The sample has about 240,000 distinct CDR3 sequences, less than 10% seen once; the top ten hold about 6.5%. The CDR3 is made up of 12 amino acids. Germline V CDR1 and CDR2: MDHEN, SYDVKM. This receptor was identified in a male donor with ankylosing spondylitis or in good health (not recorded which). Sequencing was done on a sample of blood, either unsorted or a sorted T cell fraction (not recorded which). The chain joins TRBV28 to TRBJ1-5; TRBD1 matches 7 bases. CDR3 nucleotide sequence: TGCGTTACAGGGACAGCGCGGCAGCCCCAGCATTTT. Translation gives CVTGTARQPQHF.